The 20 T cell receptor beta chains below come from one sample, sequenced in a study of blood T cell repertoires in COVID-19. Data came from immunoSEQ multiplex PCR; TCRdb stores just in-frame clones and leaves some out. The sample contains around 160,000 clones, about 90% of which appear only once. The sequenced sample was peripheral blood. The origin of the receptors is a human donor in a cohort sampled during active COVID-19.

V usage is TRBV5-6 and J usage is TRBJ2-3, with D possibly matching TRBD2 (6 bases). V gave up 1 base and J gave up 6 bases, with 18 bases separating them. Germline V lookup: CDR1 SGHDT, CDR2 YYEEEE. The CDR3 has 16 residues. The CDR3 protein is CASSLIAAGGFDTQYF. The CDR3 coding sequence is TGTGCCAGCAGCTTGATTGCAGCCGGGGGATTTGATACGCAGTATTTT.

V usage is TRBV5-6 and J usage is TRBJ1-2, with D uncertain. The CDR3 spans 13 residues. The germline V and J ends were trimmed by 0 bases and 8 bases, with 11 bases remaining between them. CDR1 and CDR2 (germline): SGHDT, YYEEEE. CDR3 sequence: CASSLVSPRGYTF. CDR3 coding DNA: TGTGCCAGCAGCTTGGTCTCTCCACGGGGCTACACCTTC.

This chain joins TRBV6-5 and TRBJ2-3; TRBD2 might be the D (5 bases). The germline CDR1 and CDR2 sequences are MNHEY and SVGAGI. The CDR3 is 14 amino acids. V was cut by 6 bases and J by 0 bases, with 10 bases left in between. The CDR3 nucleotides read TGTGCCAGCAGGAGGGAGTTGAGCACAGATACGCAGTATTTT. Protein product: CASRRELSTDTQYF.

The chain recombines TRBV5-1 with TRBJ2-5; a weak D match, TRBD2 (7 bases). Germline CDR1 reads SGHRS; CDR2 reads YFSETQ. The CDR3 is 15 residues long. Trimming took 3 bases from V and 4 from J, leaving 16 bases between them. The CDR3 nucleotides are TGCGCCAGCAGCTCGGTGACTAGCAGGGGAGAGACCCAGTACTTC. This translates into CASSSVTSRGETQYF. Together with reference TRBV5-1 and TRBJ2-5, the CDR3 gives the full variable domain: KAGVTQTPRYLIKTRGQQVTLSCSPISGHRSVSWYQQTPGQGLQFLFEYFSETQRNKGNFPGRFSGRQFSNSRSEMNVSTLELGDSALYLCASSSVTSRGETQYFGPGTRLLVL.

This clone appeared a few times. CDR3 sequence reads: CASSLAWPMRQGRRGYTF. DNA for the CDR3: TGCGCCAGCAGCTTGGCCTGGCCGATGAGACAGGGAAGGCGTGGCTACACCTTC. The chain joins TRBV5-1 to TRBJ1-2, with 7 bases aligning to TRBD1. CDR1 SGHRS and CDR2 YFSETQ come from the germline V gene. There are 18 residues in the CDR3. The J segment lost 7 bases and the V segment lost 0 bases, leaving 18 bases of the junction unmatched. Drawing the rest from reference TRBV5-1 and TRBJ1-2, the complete variable domain is KAGVTQTPRYLIKTRGQQVTLSCSPISGHRSVSWYQQTPGQGLQFLFEYFSETQRNKGNFPGRFSGRQFSNSRSEMNVSTLELGDSALYLCASSLAWPMRQGRRGYTFGSGTRLTVV.

This chain links TRBV4-2 with TRBJ2-3; TRBD2 aligns across 9 bases. Germline loops: CDR1 LGHNA, CDR2 YNFKEQ. The CDR3 is made up of 15 amino acids. V lost 3 bases, J lost 3 bases, and 4 bases stayed unmatched. The CDR3 spells CASSQGTSFTDTQYF. CDR3 nucleotide sequence: TGTGCCAGCAGCCAGGGGACTAGCTTTACAGATACGCAGTATTTT.

This chain joins TRBV13 and TRBJ1-4, with a weak D call TRBD1 (6 bases). This CDR3 has 14 amino acids. The germline gives CDR1 PRHDT, CDR2 FYEKMQ (reference sequence). The V end lost 3 bases, the J end lost 7 bases, and 12 bases lay between the germline ends. The CDR3 region is CASSLQGMGEKLFF. The CDR3 DNA reads TGTGCCAGCAGCTTGCAGGGGATGGGTGAAAAACTGTTTTTT.

The chain recombines TRBV2 with TRBJ2-6; D might be TRBD2 (6 bases). V lost 6 bases, J lost 2 bases, and 11 bases lay in between. From germline, CDR1 is SNHLY and CDR2 FYNNEI. The CDR3 is 15 amino acids. The CDR3 DNA follows: TGTGCCAGCAGACCGGGACTTACTGGGGCCAACGTCCTGACTTTC. This translates into CASRPGLTGANVLTF.

The rearrangement uses TRBV13 and TRBJ2-3, with a tentative D call TRBD2 (5 bases). The germline V gene has CDR1 PRHDT and CDR2 FYEKMQ (reference sequence). This CDR3 spans 14 amino acids. The V and J ends lost 1 base and 2 bases respectively, with 7 bases between them. CDR3 amino acids: CASSLAGSTDTQYF. The CDR3 DNA reads as TGTGCCAGCAGCTTAGCGGGATCCACAGATACGCAGTATTTT.

The rearrangement joins TRBV12-3 or TRBV12-4 to TRBJ2-7, with D uncertain. Trimming stripped 3 bases from V and 2 bases from J, with 2 bases between. CDR3 length: 11 residues. The CDR3 is CASSFTYEQYF. The CDR3 nucleotides are TGTGCCAGCAGTTTCACCTACGAGCAGTACTTC.

This sequence joins TRBV5-1 and TRBJ1-1; no definite D call. The CDR3 has 13 amino acids. Germline V CDR1 and CDR2: SGHRS, YFSETQ. Trimming cost V 5 bases and J 7 bases, with 15 bases left between them. CDR3 in amino acids: CASSYHTSGEAFF. CDR3 sequence (DNA): TGCGCCAGCAGTTATCACACTTCAGGTGAAGCTTTCTTT.

This CDR3 reads CASSGKQESSGANVLTF. Here the CDR3 DNA reads TGTGCCAGCAGCGGGAAACAGGAGAGCTCTGGGGCCAACGTCCTGACTTTC. The rearrangement joins TRBV9 to TRBJ2-6; a possible D gene is TRBD1 (5 bases). Per the germline V gene, CDR1 is SGDLS and CDR2 is YYNGEE. The CDR3 contains 17 residues. Trimming removed 3 bases at V and 0 bases at J, with 13 bases between.

V and J are TRBV27 and TRBJ2-1; no firm D call. V dropped 1 base and J dropped 5 bases, with 12 bases sitting between them. The CDR3 has 15 residues. Germline CDR1 and CDR2: MNHEY and SMNVEV (reference sequence). CDR3 sequence reads: CASSLFLAANNEQFF. CDR3 bases: TGTGCCAGCAGTTTATTCCTCGCGGCCAACAATGAGCAGTTCTTC.

The chain links TRBV20-1 to TRBJ2-7, with unresolved D. CDR3 length: 11 residues. Germline lookup yields CDR1 DFQATT and CDR2 SNEGSKA (reference sequence). Trimming removed 1 base at V and 6 bases at J, with 7 bases between. The chain's CDR3 is CSARAASEQYF. In DNA form, the CDR3 reads TGCAGTGCTAGAGCAGCGAGCGAGCAGTACTTC.

V and J are TRBV4-1 and TRBJ1-6, with 12 bases identical to TRBD1. The J segment lost 8 bases and the V segment lost 4 bases, leaving 3 bases of the junction unmatched. This CDR3 contains 15 residues. Per the germline V gene, CDR1 is MGHRA and CDR2 is YSYEKL. The CDR3 coding sequence is TGCGCCAGCAGCCGGGGACAGGGGGCTGATTCACCCCTCCACTTT. Translation: CASSRGQGADSPLHF.

The chain is built from TRBV4-1 and TRBJ2-1; 13 bases match TRBD2. V shed 3 bases, J shed 0 bases, and the junction held 11 bases outside the gene matches. The CDR3 covers 20 residues. The germline CDR1 and CDR2 sequences are MGHRA and YSYEKL. CDR3 DNA: TGCGCCAGCAGCCACCAACATGGGACTAGCGGGGAGCCCTCCTACAATGAGCAGTTCTTC. It yields the protein CASSHQHGTSGEPSYNEQFF.

The V gene is TRBV14, the J gene TRBJ2-2, with TRBD2 identical over 7 bases. Germline CDR1 SGHDN, CDR2 FVKESK. V was clipped by 1 base and J by 3 bases; unmatched bases: 5. This CDR3 has 16 amino acids. The CDR3 DNA is TGTGCCAGCAGCCAAGCTTCCCTAGCGGACACCGGGGAGCTGTTTTTT. Protein product: CASSQASLADTGELFF. The whole variable domain, remainder taken from reference TRBV14 and TRBJ2-2, is EAGVTQFPSHSVIEKGQTVTLRCDPISGHDNLYWYRRVMGKEIKFLLHFVKESKQDESGMPNNRFLAERTGGTYSTLKVQPAELEDSGVYFCASSQASLADTGELFFGEGSRLTVL.

This chain connects TRBV6-1 to TRBJ1-4; 7 bases match TRBD1. Germline assignment: CDR1 MNHNS and CDR2 SASEGT. CDR3 length: 14 residues. V gave up 2 bases and J gave up 8 bases; unmatched junction bases: 5. CDR3 DNA: TGTGCCAGCAGTGAAAGGGGGCTTAGGGAAAAACTGTTTTTT. Its translation: CASSERGLREKLFF.

V gene TRBV18 combines with J gene TRBJ2-5; a possible D gene is TRBD1 (6 bases). This CDR3 contains 16 residues. CDR1 is KGHSH, CDR2 LQKENI, per germline. The ends were cut back, 2 bases at V and 2 bases at J, with 15 bases in the middle. The CDR3 coding sequence is TGTGCCAGCTCACCATCGGCAGGGGTGCTACAAGAGACCCAGTACTTC. Protein product: CASSPSAGVLQETQYF.

V usage is TRBV6-1 and J usage is TRBJ2-5, with TRBD2 matching over 13 bases. The CDR3 length is 15 residues. The germline CDR1 and CDR2 sequences are MNHNS and SASEGT. The V gene end was trimmed by 3 bases and the J gene end by 5 bases; junction bases not matched to a gene: 3. The CDR3 here is CASSETSGRQETQYF. CDR3 DNA: TGTGCCAGCAGTGAGACTAGCGGGAGGCAGGAGACCCAGTACTTC.